This TCR beta chain is from a study of cytomegalovirus exposure and HLA in healthy donors. As for the study in general: Genetic ancestry analysis placed around four fifths of the 300 to 500 donors that were genotyped in the Caucasian-associated cluster.

The PCR had 60 Vbeta and 13 Jbeta primers. Sequencing was performed with immunoSEQ multiplex PCR; in TCRdb, only in-frame clones are kept and a portion is missing. The repertoire holds around 150,000 clones, with roughly four fifths as singletons. CDR3 length: 12 amino acids. The V gene lost 4 bases and the J gene lost 4 bases, with 8 bases spanning the gap. Germline V CDR1 and CDR2: MNHNY, SVGAGI (reference sequence). Findings of the study overall: Reports described diagnosis of cytomegalovirus status by the classifier as highly specific and sensitive. When presence/absence was analysed, sequencing depth was taken to be roughly uniform across donors.

These donors, healthy bone marrow donors, were studied. As regards this clone: Antigen: not known.

The chain combines TRBV6-6 with TRBJ2-7; D unclear. Sequenced material: PBMCs. The origin of this receptor is a man aged 35-49 years in good health and CMV-seropositive. The CDR3 reads CASSWAWYEQYF. CDR3 coding DNA: TGTGCCAGCAGTTGGGCCTGGTACGAGCAGTACTTC.